Shown below are 9 T cell receptor beta chains from a single sample sequenced in a study of hypomethylating agent response in myelodysplastic syndrome. The method was immunoSEQ multiplex PCR; TCRdb's version includes in-frame clones alone and lacks a portion of them. This sample has around 5,700 clones, with 80% to 90% found just once. The material was bone marrow, obtained before or after starting hypomethylating agent treatment for myelodysplastic syndrome (not recorded which). Receptor source: a human donor with myelodysplastic syndrome.

The V call is TRBV10-3, the J call TRBJ2-7; the match to TRBD2 covers 11 bases. Germline V gene data show CDR1 as ENHRY and CDR2 as SYGVKD. The V segment lost 7 bases and the J segment 3 bases; nucleotides outside the gene matches: 2. The CDR3 runs 13 residues. CDR3 sequence reads: CAINSGRDYEQYF. The DNA for the CDR3 is TGTGCCATCAATAGCGGGAGGGACTACGAGCAGTACTTC.

The chain links TRBV27 to TRBJ1-5; 8 positions match TRBD1. From germline, CDR1 is MNHEY and CDR2 SMNVEV (reference sequence). The CDR3 length is 16 residues. V was pared by 3 bases and J by 4 bases, with 8 bases of the junction left unmatched. The CDR3 protein is CASSFLRDRINQPQHF. CDR3 DNA: TGTGCCAGCAGTTTTCTCCGGGACAGGATAAATCAGCCCCAGCATTTT.

The V and J genes are TRBV7-6 and TRBJ1-1; D possibly corresponds to TRBD1 (5 bases). V was pared by 1 base and J by 6 bases, with 15 bases between. The germline gives CDR1 SGHVS, CDR2 FNYEAQ. CDR3 length: 15 residues. This chain's CDR3 is CASSLGNQRGAEAFF. CDR3 in DNA: TGTGCCAGCAGCTTAGGTAACCAGCGGGGGGCTGAAGCTTTCTTT.

The chain recombines TRBV27 with TRBJ1-2; 8 nucleotides match TRBD1. The ends lost 4 bases at V and 2 bases at J; junction bases unmatched: 9. This CDR3 is built from 16 residues. Germline lookup yields CDR1 MNHEY and CDR2 SMNVEV (reference sequence). In DNA, the CDR3 is TGTGCCAGCAGTTCCCGGACAGGGAGGGTAAACTATGGCTACACCTTC. Translating it yields CASSSRTGRVNYGYTF.

This clone was picked up one time. The CDR3 coding sequence is TGTGCCAGCAGCCCCCCGGGGGACTACGAGCAGTACTTC. It specifies CASSPPGDYEQYF. The J gene is TRBJ2-7, the V gene TRBV28; D perhaps matches TRBD2 (6 bases). Looked up from germline, CDR1 is MDHEN and CDR2 is SYDVKM. Trimming took off 6 bases at V and 3 bases at J, with 12 bases between the two ends. This CDR3 spans 13 amino acids.

The chain is built from TRBV5-8 and TRBJ1-3; 7 bases are shared with TRBD1. CDR1 and CDR2 from the germline V gene are SGHTS and YDEGEE. This CDR3 region has 15 residues. V lost 2 bases and J lost 2; bases outside the gene matches: 4. CDR3 in amino acids: CASSFGQAAGNTIYF. Here the CDR3 DNA reads TGTGCCAGCAGCTTCGGACAGGCGGCTGGAAACACCATATATTTT.

The V and J genes are TRBV4-3 and TRBJ2-1; no reliable D call. The CDR3 sequence is 13 residues long. Trimming removed 0 bases from V and 4 bases from J, with 4 bases in between. The V gene's germline CDR1 is LGHNA and CDR2 YSLEER. The CDR3 nucleotides are TGCGCCAGCAGCCAAGATCTGTACAATGAGCAGTTCTTC. Residues: CASSQDLYNEQFF.

The chain couples TRBV6-5 to TRBJ2-1, with a tentative D call TRBD1 (5 bases). Germline CDR1 reads MNHEY; CDR2 reads SVGAGI. Trimming removed 2 bases at V and 7 bases at J, with 9 bases between. The CDR3 is 13 amino acids. The CDR3 here is CASSYAGQNEQFF. The CDR3 DNA is TGTGCCAGCAGTTACGCAGGGCAAAATGAGCAGTTCTTC.

In this sample, this clone turned up a few times. V is TRBV7-9 and J is TRBJ2-7; perhaps TRBD1 as D (6 bases). Trimming left V 5 bases short and J 4 bases short, with 9 bases between. This CDR3 comprises 12 residues. The germline CDR1 and CDR2 sequences are SEHNR and FQNEAQ (reference sequence). The CDR3 spells CASSSQGYEQYF. The CDR3 region has the DNA TGTGCCAGCAGCAGTCAGGGGTACGAGCAGTACTTC.